What follows are 12 T cell receptor beta chains derived from one specimen sequenced in a study of T cells in women clearing cervical HPV infection. Profiled with immunoSEQ multiplex PCR; TCRdb holds only in-frame clones, not every one. The ten top clones account for 1.5% to 2%, within a sample of about 48,000 clones. What was sequenced was blood buffy coat. Receptors were obtained from a woman aged 18 to 75 with a cervical HPV16 infection that either progressed to CIN3+ or cleared (not recorded which).

On this clone itself: The CDR3 end falls 3 residues outside the read, so it is completed with the germline J gene. Additional DNA sequences in this sample encode the identical CDR3. The chain carries TRBV20-1 and TRBJ2-7; tentatively, D is TRBD2 (5 bases). Trimming removed 1 base from V and 1 base from J, with 8 bases in between. Germline lookup yields CDR1 DFQATT and CDR2 SNEGSKA (reference sequence). The length of the CDR3 is 13 residues. The covered CDR3 bases are TGCAGTGCTAGAGGCCTAGCTTCCTACGAG. It encodes CSARGLASYE. Given in full, the CDR3 is CSARGLASYEQYF.

A note on this clone: The read halts 3 residues ahead of the CDR3 end, with the missing end drawn from the germline J gene. The rearrangement joins TRBV29-1 to TRBJ2-5; TRBD2 matches at 9 bases. V lost 3 bases, J lost 5 bases, and 13 bases stayed unmatched. CDR3 length: 16 amino acids. Germline values: CDR1 SQVTM, CDR2 ANQGSEA. CDR3 amino acids: CSVEIAGDPSGETQYF. The sequenced part of the CDR3 DNA is TGCAGCGTTGAGATAGCGGGGGATCCGTCGGGGGAGACC.

In regard to this clone: The read finishes 3 residues shy of the CDR3 end, and the germline J gene is used to complete it. This chain uses TRBV2 with TRBJ2-5; D might be TRBD1 (6 bases). V dropped 4 bases and J dropped 5 bases, with 23 bases sitting between them. In germline, CDR1 is SNHLY, CDR2 FYNNEI. The CDR3 covers 17 residues. CDR3 DNA, as far as it was read: TGTGCCAGCAGTGGGAAGGTGGGACACTACCCTTCGGAGACC. It codes for CASSGKVGHYPSET. The entire CDR3 is CASSGKVGHYPSETQYF.

On this clone itself: The read ends 3 residues early relative to the CDR3; the germline J gene fills the gap. The genes are TRBV5-6 and TRBJ2-7; TRBD1 aligns across 9 bases. Germline-derived CDR1 and CDR2 are SGHDT and YYEEEE. V shed 3 bases, J shed 5 bases, and the junction held 6 bases outside the gene matches. The CDR3 is made up of 14 amino acids. The CDR3 loop is CASSYPGQGHEQYF. CDR3 DNA (partial): TGTGCCAGCAGCTATCCGGGACAGGGCCACGAG.

About this clone itself: The CDR3 extends 3 residues past the end of the read, so its final part is completed from the germline J gene. The V call is TRBV5-4, the J call TRBJ1-2, with D possibly TRBD1 on 6 matching bases. Per germline, CDR1 SGHNT and CDR2 YYREEE (reference sequence). This CDR3 region has 15 residues. Between the trimmed V and J ends, which lost 0 bases and 5 bases, there was a span of 14 bases. Partial CDR3 DNA: TGTGCCAGCAGCTTGGGCACAGGGCGCAGTTATGGC. Residues: CASSLGTGRSYG. The complete CDR3 protein is CASSLGTGRSYGYTF.

On this clone: The CDR3 is cut off 3 residues early in the read; its end comes from the germline J gene. The gene calls are TRBV29-1 and TRBJ2-3, with D tentatively TRBD1 (5 bases). The germline CDR1 and CDR2 sequences are SQVTM and ANQGSEA. The CDR3 consists of 11 residues. The germline V and J ends were trimmed by 7 bases and 6 bases, with 11 bases remaining between them. The part of the CDR3 DNA that was read is TGCAGCGGTCGCTCAGGGGATACG. Encoded protein: CSGRSGDT. The complete CDR3 sequence is CSGRSGDTQYF.

As concerns this clone: The missing CDR3 end, 3 residues past where the read stops, is filled in from the germline J gene. The V call is TRBV6-4, the J call TRBJ1-1; D is unclear. Between the trimmed V and J ends, which lost 4 bases and 0 bases, there was a span of 6 bases. The CDR3 is 13 residues long. From germline, CDR1 is MRHNA and CDR2 SNTAGT. CDR3 bases read: TGTGCCAGCAGTGTCCAGTTGAACACTGAA. This encodes CASSVQLNTE. The entire CDR3 is CASSVQLNTEAFF.

With regard to this clone: The CDR3 end lies 3 residues beyond the end of the read and is filled in from the germline J gene. The chain combines TRBV19 with TRBJ1-1, with D unclear. In germline, CDR1 is LNHDA, CDR2 SQIVND (reference sequence). V was cut by 3 bases and J by 0 bases, with 8 bases left in between. This CDR3 spans 14 amino acids. The covered CDR3 bases are TGTGCCAGTAGTATTGGCGGGCTGAACACTGAA. It is translated as CASSIGGLNTE. The full-length CDR3 reads as CASSIGGLNTEAFF. Based on the CDR3 plus reference TRBV19 and TRBJ1-1, the full variable domain is DGGITQSPKYLFRKEGQNVTLSCEQNLNHDAMYWYRQDPGQGLRLIYYSQIVNDFQKGDIAEGYSVSREKKESFPLTVTSAQKNPTAFYLCASSIGGLNTEAFFGQGTRLTVV.

To note about this clone: The CDR3 extends 3 residues past the end of the read, so its final part is completed from the germline J gene. V gene TRBV5-4 combines with J gene TRBJ2-1, with 11 bases fitting TRBD1. V was clipped by 2 bases and J by 4 bases; unmatched bases: 5. This CDR3 has 16 residues. Germline CDR1 and CDR2: SGHNT and YYREEE (reference sequence). The CDR3 DNA, read in part, is TGTGCCAGCAGCTTAGGACAGGGGGCTACGTACAATGAG. Residues: CASSLGQGATYNE. The whole CDR3 sequence is CASSLGQGATYNEQFF.

Remarks on this clone: With the read ending 3 residues before the CDR3 end, the germline J gene is used to fill in that end. The V and J genes are TRBV30 and TRBJ1-5; D unclear. This CDR3 spans 13 amino acids. The V gene's germline CDR1 is GTSNPN and CDR2 SVGIG (reference sequence). The ends were cut back, 2 bases at V and 4 bases at J, with 9 bases in the middle. The sequenced part of the CDR3 DNA is TGTGCCTGGAGTAAACAGTCAAATCAGCCC. Its protein product is CAWSKQSNQP. In full, the CDR3 is CAWSKQSNQPQHF.

CDR3 in amino acids: CASAFSGVVVEQFF. CDR3 DNA, as far as it was read: TGTGCCTCCGCCTTTAGCGGGGTCGTGGTTGAG. The genes are TRBV30 and TRBJ2-1; 8 nucleotides line up with TRBD2. The read falls 3 residues short of the CDR3 end, and the missing part is taken from the germline J gene. This CDR3 region has 14 residues. Germline CDR1 is GTSNPN and CDR2 is SVGIG (reference sequence). V shed 7 bases, J shed 9 bases, and the junction held 14 bases outside the gene matches.

About this clone itself: Read data end 3 residues before the CDR3 end; the end is taken from the germline J gene. V gene TRBV4-2 combines with J gene TRBJ1-1; D is undetermined. This CDR3 spans 15 amino acids. Trimming stripped 4 bases from V and 5 bases from J, with 17 bases between. The germline V gene encodes CDR1 LGHNA and CDR2 YNFKEQ. CDR3 residues: CASSPAGTVGTEAFF. The sequenced part of the CDR3 DNA is TGTGCCAGCAGCCCTGCGGGCACAGTTGGGACTGAA.